A selection of T cell receptor beta chains follows, all from one sample in a study of control samples from healthy donors and cancer patients. Libraries were prepared by immunoSEQ multiplex PCR; TCRdb keeps only in-frame clonotypes and omits some of them. Of about 83,000 clones detected, roughly 89% appear once; the ten largest clones hold more than 15%. The sequenced sample consisted of blood. These receptors all come from a young man in good health. The CDR3 runs from the conserved cysteine through the conserved F or W. D genes are given only for firm matches. A row's size may be missing; if present it is once, few, many or a size class.

d_gene: -
abundance: -
v_gene: TRBV5-1
j_gene: TRBJ1-3
CDR3aa: CASSLAGLGNTIYF
CDR3nt: TGCGCCAGCAGCTTGGCCGGATTAGGAAACACCATATATTTT

d_gene: TRBD2
abundance: -
v_gene: TRBV11-2
j_gene: TRBJ2-7
CDR3aa: CASSLSGGSYEQYF
CDR3nt: TGTGCCAGCAGCTTAAGCGGGGGCTCCTACGAGCAGTACTTC

d_gene: -
abundance: -
v_gene: TRBV5-1
j_gene: TRBJ2-3
CDR3aa: CASALSASTDTQYF
CDR3nt: TGCGCCAGCGCCCTCAGTGCTAGCACAGATACGCAGTATTTT

d_gene: -
abundance: -
v_gene: TRBV30
j_gene: TRBJ1-4
CDR3aa: CAWGVVGPPHEKLFF
CDR3nt: TGTGCCTGGGGAGTGGTGGGACCGCCTCATGAAAAACTGTTTTTT

d_gene: -
abundance: -
v_gene: TRBV12-3/TRBV12-4
j_gene: TRBJ1-5
CDR3aa: CASSPGVLSPQHF
CDR3nt: TGTGCCAGCAGTCCCGGGGTACTTTCGCCCCAGCATTTT

d_gene: TRBD1
abundance: -
v_gene: TRBV6-5
j_gene: TRBJ1-2
CDR3aa: CASRQGDYGYTF
CDR3nt: TGTGCCAGCAGACAGGGGGACTATGGCTACACCTTC

d_gene: -
abundance: -
v_gene: TRBV5-1
j_gene: TRBJ1-1
CDR3aa: CASSGLNTEAFF
CDR3nt: TGCGCCAGCAGCGGGTTAAACACTGAAGCTTTCTTT

d_gene: -
abundance: -
v_gene: TRBV6-5
j_gene: TRBJ2-4
CDR3aa: CASSRNRDYKNIQYF
CDR3nt: TGTGCCAGCAGTCGTAACAGAGACTACAAAAACATTCAGTACTTC

d_gene: -
abundance: once
v_gene: TRBV4-3
j_gene: TRBJ2-4
CDR3aa: CASSILGQGFLAKNIQYF
CDR3nt: -

d_gene: -
abundance: -
v_gene: TRBV27
j_gene: TRBJ2-7
CDR3aa: CASSLSTDRSSYEQYF
CDR3nt: TGTGCCAGCAGTTTATCCACGGACAGAAGCTCCTACGAGCAGTACTTC

d_gene: -
abundance: -
v_gene: TRBV4-1
j_gene: TRBJ2-1
CDR3aa: CASSPGIYRGNEQFF
CDR3nt: TGCGCCAGCAGCCCTGGGATATACCGGGGGAATGAGCAGTTCTTC

d_gene: -
abundance: -
v_gene: TRBV7-9
j_gene: TRBJ2-5
CDR3aa: CASSSEETQYF
CDR3nt: TGTGCCAGCAGCTCAGAAGAGACCCAGTACTTC

d_gene: TRBD2
abundance: -
v_gene: TRBV3-1/TRBV3-2
j_gene: TRBJ2-1
CDR3aa: CASSQVIPSGGALNEQFF
CDR3nt: TGTGCCAGCAGCCAAGTCATCCCAAGCGGGGGGGCCCTCAATGAGCAGTTCTTC

d_gene: TRBD1
abundance: -
v_gene: TRBV5-4
j_gene: TRBJ2-1
CDR3aa: CASSRAGTGSYNEQFF
CDR3nt: TGTGCCAGCAGCCGTGCCGGGACAGGGTCTTACAATGAGCAGTTCTTC

d_gene: TRBD1
abundance: -
v_gene: TRBV27
j_gene: TRBJ1-6
CDR3aa: CASSKTGEAYNSPLHF
CDR3nt: TGTGCCAGCAGTAAAACAGGGGAAGCCTATAATTCACCCCTCCACTTT

d_gene: TRBD2
abundance: -
v_gene: TRBV19
j_gene: TRBJ2-4
CDR3aa: CASSIGGLAKNIQYF
CDR3nt: TGTGCCAGTAGTATCGGGGGGTTAGCCAAAAACATTCAGTACTTC

d_gene: TRBD1
abundance: -
v_gene: TRBV10-3
j_gene: TRBJ1-6
CDR3aa: CAIASGTENSPLHF
CDR3nt: TGTGCCATTGCCTCCGGGACAGAAAATTCACCCCTCCACTTT

d_gene: -
abundance: -
v_gene: TRBV5-4
j_gene: TRBJ1-6
CDR3aa: CASSFEDSPLHF
CDR3nt: TGTGCCAGCAGCTTCGAGGATTCACCCCTCCACTTT

d_gene: -
abundance: -
v_gene: TRBV7-9
j_gene: TRBJ2-1
CDR3aa: CASSLARTVSGYNEQFF
CDR3nt: TGTGCCAGCAGCTTAGCGCGGACTGTATCAGGCTACAATGAGCAGTTCTTC

d_gene: TRBD1
abundance: few
v_gene: TRBV10-3
j_gene: TRBJ2-1
CDR3aa: CAISARQGLRNEQFF
CDR3nt: TGTGCCATCAGTGCCCGACAGGGCTTGCGCAATGAGCAGTTCTTC

d_gene: TRBD2
abundance: once
v_gene: TRBV7-9
j_gene: TRBJ2-1
CDR3aa: CASSDVSSGGASEQFF
CDR3nt: TGTGCCAGCAGCGACGTATCTAGCGGGGGGGCCTCCGAGCAGTTCTTC

d_gene: -
abundance: -
v_gene: TRBV6-1
j_gene: TRBJ1-4
CDR3aa: CASSEAVGSREKLFF
CDR3nt: TGTGCCAGCAGTGAAGCCGTGGGCAGTCGAGAAAAACTGTTTTTT

d_gene: -
abundance: -
v_gene: TRBV18
j_gene: TRBJ2-7
CDR3aa: CASSSRDNYEQYF
CDR3nt: TGTGCCAGCTCGTCCCGGGACAACTACGAGCAGTACTTC

d_gene: -
abundance: -
v_gene: TRBV27
j_gene: TRBJ2-2
CDR3aa: CASLGLEFGELFF
CDR3nt: TGTGCCAGCCTAGGTCTGGAGTTTGGGGAGCTGTTTTTT

d_gene: TRBD1
abundance: -
v_gene: TRBV6-1
j_gene: TRBJ2-7
CDR3aa: CASSEQGVAHEQYF
CDR3nt: TGTGCCAGCAGTGAACAGGGGGTGGCCCACGAGCAGTACTTC

d_gene: TRBD2
abundance: -
v_gene: TRBV19
j_gene: TRBJ2-3
CDR3aa: CASSIVGVAGITDTQYF
CDR3nt: TGTGCCAGTAGTATAGTTGGAGTAGCGGGGATCACAGATACGCAGTATTTT

d_gene: TRBD2
abundance: -
v_gene: TRBV10-2
j_gene: TRBJ2-1
CDR3aa: CASGGLSKTYNEQFF
CDR3nt: TGCGCCAGCGGGGGACTATCCAAAACCTACAATGAGCAGTTCTTC

d_gene: TRBD1
abundance: -
v_gene: TRBV5-4
j_gene: TRBJ1-1
CDR3aa: CASSRQGSSTEAFF
CDR3nt: TGTGCCAGCAGCCGACAGGGGAGTAGCACTGAAGCTTTCTTT

d_gene: -
abundance: -
v_gene: TRBV28
j_gene: TRBJ1-2
CDR3aa: CASSSPKPPDYGYTF
CDR3nt: TGTGCCAGCAGTTCCCCAAAGCCCCCGGACTATGGCTACACCTTC

d_gene: TRBD1
abundance: once
v_gene: TRBV9
j_gene: TRBJ2-7
CDR3aa: CASSVGPQGVNEQYF
CDR3nt: TGTGCCAGCAGCGTAGGTCCTCAGGGGGTGAACGAGCAGTACTTC

d_gene: TRBD2
abundance: once
v_gene: TRBV28
j_gene: TRBJ2-3
CDR3aa: CASSLSVTSGGNTDTQYF
CDR3nt: TGTGCCAGCAGTTTAAGTGTGACAAGCGGGGGCAACACAGATACGCAGTATTTT

d_gene: -
abundance: -
v_gene: TRBV9
j_gene: TRBJ1-4
CDR3aa: CASSVYQGQNEKLFF
CDR3nt: TGTGCCAGCAGCGTATATCAAGGGCAGAATGAAAAACTGTTTTTT

d_gene: TRBD2
abundance: -
v_gene: TRBV5-4
j_gene: TRBJ2-3
CDR3aa: CASSLELGAGGTDTQYF
CDR3nt: TGTGCCAGCAGCTTGGAATTAGGAGCGGGGGGGACAGATACGCAGTATTTT

d_gene: -
abundance: -
v_gene: TRBV7-3
j_gene: TRBJ2-1
CDR3aa: CASSLTASQDTTYNEQFF
CDR3nt: TGTGCCAGCAGCTTAACCGCTTCCCAAGACACAACTTACAATGAGCAGTTCTTC

d_gene: -
abundance: -
v_gene: TRBV29-1
j_gene: TRBJ1-4
CDR3aa: CSVELSSEKLFF
CDR3nt: TGCAGCGTTGAGCTCAGTAGTGAAAAACTGTTTTTT

d_gene: -
abundance: -
v_gene: TRBV28
j_gene: TRBJ1-5
CDR3aa: CASSLGSPGGPQHF
CDR3nt: TGTGCCAGCAGTTTAGGTTCCCCCGGAGGGCCCCAGCATTTT

d_gene: TRBD1
abundance: -
v_gene: TRBV24-1
j_gene: TRBJ1-5
CDR3aa: CATDRDSNQPQHF
CDR3nt: TGTGCCACCGACAGGGATAGCAATCAGCCCCAGCATTTT